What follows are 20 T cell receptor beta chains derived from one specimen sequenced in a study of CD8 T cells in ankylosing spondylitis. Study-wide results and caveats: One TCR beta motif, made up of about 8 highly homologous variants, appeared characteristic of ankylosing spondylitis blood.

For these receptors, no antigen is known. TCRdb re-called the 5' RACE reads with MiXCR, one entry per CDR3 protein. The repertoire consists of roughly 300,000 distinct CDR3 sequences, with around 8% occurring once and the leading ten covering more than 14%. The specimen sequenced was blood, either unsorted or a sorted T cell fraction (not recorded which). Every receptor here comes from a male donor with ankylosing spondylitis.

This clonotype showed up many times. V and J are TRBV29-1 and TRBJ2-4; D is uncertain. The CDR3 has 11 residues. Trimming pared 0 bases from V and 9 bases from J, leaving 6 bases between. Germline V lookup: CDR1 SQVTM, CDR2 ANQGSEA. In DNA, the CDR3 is TGCAGCGTTGAAGACTTCGGCATTCAGTACTTC. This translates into CSVEDFGIQYF.

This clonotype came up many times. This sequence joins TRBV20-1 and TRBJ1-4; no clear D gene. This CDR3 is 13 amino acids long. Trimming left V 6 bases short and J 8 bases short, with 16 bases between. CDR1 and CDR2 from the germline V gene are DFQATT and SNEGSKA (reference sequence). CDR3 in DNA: TGCAGTGCGCCGAACCCAACTGAGGAAAAACTGTTTTTT. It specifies CSAPNPTEEKLFF.

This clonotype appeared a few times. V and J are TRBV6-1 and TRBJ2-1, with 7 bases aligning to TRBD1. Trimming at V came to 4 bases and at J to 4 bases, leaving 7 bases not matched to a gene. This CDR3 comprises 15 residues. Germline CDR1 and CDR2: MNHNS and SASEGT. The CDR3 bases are TGTGCCAGCAGTGCGTCAGGGGGAGTTTACAATGAGCAGTTCTTC. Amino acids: CASSASGGVYNEQFF.

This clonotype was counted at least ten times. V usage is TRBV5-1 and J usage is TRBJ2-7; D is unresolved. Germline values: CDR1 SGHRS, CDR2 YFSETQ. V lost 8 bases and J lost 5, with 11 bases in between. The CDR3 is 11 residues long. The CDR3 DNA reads TGCGCCAGTAGAAGGGAACACGAGCAGTACTTC. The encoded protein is CASRREHEQYF.

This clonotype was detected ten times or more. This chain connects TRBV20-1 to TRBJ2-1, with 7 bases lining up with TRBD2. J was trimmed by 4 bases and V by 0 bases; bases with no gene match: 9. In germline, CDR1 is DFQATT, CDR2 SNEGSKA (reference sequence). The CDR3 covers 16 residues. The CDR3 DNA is TGCAGTGCTAGAGAGATTGGGACTACGCTATACAATGAGCAGTTCTTC. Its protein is CSAREIGTTLYNEQFF.

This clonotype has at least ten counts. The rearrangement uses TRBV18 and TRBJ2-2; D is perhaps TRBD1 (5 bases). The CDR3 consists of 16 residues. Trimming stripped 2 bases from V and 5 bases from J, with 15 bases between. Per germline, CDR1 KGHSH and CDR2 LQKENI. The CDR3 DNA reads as TGTGCCAGCTCACCAACACAGGCCCTCGGAACCGGGGAGCTGTTTTTT. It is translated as CASSPTQALGTGELFF.

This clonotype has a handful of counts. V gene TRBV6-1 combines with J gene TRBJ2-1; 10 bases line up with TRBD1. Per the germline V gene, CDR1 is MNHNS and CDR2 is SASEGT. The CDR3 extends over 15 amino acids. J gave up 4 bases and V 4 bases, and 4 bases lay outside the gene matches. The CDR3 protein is CASSGDRGPYNEQFF. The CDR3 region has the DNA TGTGCCAGCAGTGGCGACAGGGGGCCATACAATGAGCAGTTCTTC.

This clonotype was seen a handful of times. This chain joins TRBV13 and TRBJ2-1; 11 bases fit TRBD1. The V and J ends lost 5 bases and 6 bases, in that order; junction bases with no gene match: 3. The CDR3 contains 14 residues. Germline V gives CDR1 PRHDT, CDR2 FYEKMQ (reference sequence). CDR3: CASSRGQGANEQFF. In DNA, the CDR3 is TGTGCCAGCAGCCGAGGACAGGGGGCCAATGAGCAGTTCTTC.

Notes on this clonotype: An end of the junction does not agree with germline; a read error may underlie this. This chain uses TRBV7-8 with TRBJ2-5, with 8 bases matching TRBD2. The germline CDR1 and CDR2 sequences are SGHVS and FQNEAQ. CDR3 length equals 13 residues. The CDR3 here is CASSIAGPETQYF. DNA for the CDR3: TGTGCCAGCAGCATAGCGGGACCGGAGACCCAGTACTTC.

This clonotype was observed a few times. The CDR3 DNA reads TGCGCCAGCAGCTTGGACGGGACGGGGGGGAAGGAAAAACTGTTTTTT. Residues: CASSLDGTGGKEKLFF. The chain couples TRBV5-1 to TRBJ1-4; perhaps TRBD1 as D (5 bases). Germline V gene data show CDR1 as SGHRS and CDR2 as YFSETQ. Deletions cut 0 bases from V and 8 bases from J, with 17 bases between. The CDR3 consists of 16 residues.

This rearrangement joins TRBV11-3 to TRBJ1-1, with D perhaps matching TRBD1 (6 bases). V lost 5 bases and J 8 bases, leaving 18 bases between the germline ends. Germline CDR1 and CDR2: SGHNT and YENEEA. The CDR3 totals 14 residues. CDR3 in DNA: TGTGCCAGCAGCGCCGGGACAAGGGGACCCGAAGCTTTCTTT. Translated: CASSAGTRGPEAFF.

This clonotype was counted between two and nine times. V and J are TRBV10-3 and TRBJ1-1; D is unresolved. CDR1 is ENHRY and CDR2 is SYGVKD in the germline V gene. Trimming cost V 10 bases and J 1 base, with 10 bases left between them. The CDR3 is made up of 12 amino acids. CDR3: CASGLENTEAFF. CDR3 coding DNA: TGTGCCAGCGGATTAGAGAACACTGAAGCTTTCTTT.

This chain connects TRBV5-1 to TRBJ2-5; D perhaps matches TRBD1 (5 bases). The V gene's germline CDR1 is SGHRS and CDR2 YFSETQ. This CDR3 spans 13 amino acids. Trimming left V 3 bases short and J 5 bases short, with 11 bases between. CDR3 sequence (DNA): TGCGCCAGCAGCTCCCAGGGTGAGGAGACCCAGTACTTC. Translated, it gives CASSSQGEETQYF. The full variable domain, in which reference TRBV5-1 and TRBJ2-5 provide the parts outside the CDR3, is KAGVTQTPRYLIKTRGQQVTLSCSPISGHRSVSWYQQTPGQGLQFLFEYFSETQRNKGNFPGRFSGRQFSNSRSEMNVSTLELGDSALYLCASSSQGEETQYFGPGTRLLVL.

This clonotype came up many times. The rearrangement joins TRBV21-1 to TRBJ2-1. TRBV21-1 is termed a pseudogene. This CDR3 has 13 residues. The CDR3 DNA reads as TGTGCCAGCAGCAAAGGAGTAGTCAATGAGCAGTTCTTC. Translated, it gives CASSKGVVNEQFF.

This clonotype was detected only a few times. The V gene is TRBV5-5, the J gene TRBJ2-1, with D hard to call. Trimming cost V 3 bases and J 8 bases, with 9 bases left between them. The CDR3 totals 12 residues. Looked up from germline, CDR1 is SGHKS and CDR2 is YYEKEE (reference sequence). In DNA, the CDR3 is TGTGCCAGCAGCTGGTCGATGGATGAGCAGTTCTTC. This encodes CASSWSMDEQFF.

CDR3 sequence (DNA): TGCAGTGCTAGAGATGGCTCGCGGGAGGGCACAGATACGCAGTATTTT. Protein sequence: CSARDGSREGTDTQYF. The chain combines TRBV20-1 with TRBJ2-3, with TRBD2 matching over 8 bases. CDR1 and CDR2 from the germline V gene are DFQATT and SNEGSKA (reference sequence). The CDR3 totals 16 residues. Unmatched junction bases numbered 6, after V lost 0 bases and J lost 1 base.

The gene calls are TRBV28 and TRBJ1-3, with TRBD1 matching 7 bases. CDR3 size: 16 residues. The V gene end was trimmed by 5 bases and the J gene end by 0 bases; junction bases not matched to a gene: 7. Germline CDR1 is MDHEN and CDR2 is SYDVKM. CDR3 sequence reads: CASSHARDSSGNTIYF. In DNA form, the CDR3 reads TGTGCCAGCAGTCATGCCAGGGACAGCTCTGGAAACACCATATATTTT.

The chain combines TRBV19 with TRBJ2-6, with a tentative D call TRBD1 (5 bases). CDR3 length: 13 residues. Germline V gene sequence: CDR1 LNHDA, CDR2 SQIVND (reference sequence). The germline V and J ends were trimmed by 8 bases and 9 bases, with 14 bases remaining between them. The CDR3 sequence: CASGVGPNNVLTF. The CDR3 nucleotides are TGTGCCAGTGGAGTGGGGCCAAACAACGTCCTGACTTTC.

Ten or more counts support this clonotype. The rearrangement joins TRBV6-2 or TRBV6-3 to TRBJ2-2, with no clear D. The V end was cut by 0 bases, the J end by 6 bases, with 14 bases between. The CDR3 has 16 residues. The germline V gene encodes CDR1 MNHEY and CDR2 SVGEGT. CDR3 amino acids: CASSYSLGLVAGELFF. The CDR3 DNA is TGTGCCAGCAGTTACTCGCTCGGGCTAGTCGCCGGGGAGCTGTTTTTT.

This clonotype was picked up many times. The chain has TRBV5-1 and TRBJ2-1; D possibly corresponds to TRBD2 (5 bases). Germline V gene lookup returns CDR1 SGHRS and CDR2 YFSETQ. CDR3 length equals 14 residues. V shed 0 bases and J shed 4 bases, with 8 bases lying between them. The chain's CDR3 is CASSLARLYNEQFF. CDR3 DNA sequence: TGCGCCAGCAGCTTGGCGAGACTATACAATGAGCAGTTCTTC.